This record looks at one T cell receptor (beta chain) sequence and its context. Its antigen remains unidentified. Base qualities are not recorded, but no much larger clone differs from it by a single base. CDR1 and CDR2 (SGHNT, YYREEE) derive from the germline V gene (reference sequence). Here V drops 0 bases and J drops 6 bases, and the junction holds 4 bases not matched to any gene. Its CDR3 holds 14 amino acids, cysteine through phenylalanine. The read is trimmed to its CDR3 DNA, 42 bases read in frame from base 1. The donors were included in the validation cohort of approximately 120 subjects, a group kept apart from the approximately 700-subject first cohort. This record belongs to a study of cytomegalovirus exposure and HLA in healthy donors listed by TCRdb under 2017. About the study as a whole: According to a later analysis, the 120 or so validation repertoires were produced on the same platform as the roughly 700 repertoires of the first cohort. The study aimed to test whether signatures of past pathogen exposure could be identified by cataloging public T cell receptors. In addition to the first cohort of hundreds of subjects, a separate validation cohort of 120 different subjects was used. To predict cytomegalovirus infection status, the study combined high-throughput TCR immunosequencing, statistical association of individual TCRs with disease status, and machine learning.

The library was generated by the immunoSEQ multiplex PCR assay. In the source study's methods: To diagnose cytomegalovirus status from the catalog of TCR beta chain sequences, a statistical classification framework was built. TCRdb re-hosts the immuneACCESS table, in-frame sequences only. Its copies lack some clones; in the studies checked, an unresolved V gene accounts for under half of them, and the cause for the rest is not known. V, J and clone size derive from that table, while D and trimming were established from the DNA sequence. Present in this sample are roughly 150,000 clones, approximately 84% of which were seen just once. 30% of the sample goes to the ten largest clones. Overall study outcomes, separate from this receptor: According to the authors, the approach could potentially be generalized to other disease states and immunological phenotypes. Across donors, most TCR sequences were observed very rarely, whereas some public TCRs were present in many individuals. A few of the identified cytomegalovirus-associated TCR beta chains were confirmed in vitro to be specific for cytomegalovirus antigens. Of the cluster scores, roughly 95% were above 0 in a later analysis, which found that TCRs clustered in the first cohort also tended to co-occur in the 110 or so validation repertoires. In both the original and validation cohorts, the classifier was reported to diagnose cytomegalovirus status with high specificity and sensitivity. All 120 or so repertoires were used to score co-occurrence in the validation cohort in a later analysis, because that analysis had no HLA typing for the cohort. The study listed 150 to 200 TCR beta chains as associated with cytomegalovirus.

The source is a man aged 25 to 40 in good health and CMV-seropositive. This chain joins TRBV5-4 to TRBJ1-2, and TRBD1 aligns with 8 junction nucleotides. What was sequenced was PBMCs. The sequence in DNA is TGTGCCAGCAGCTTGGCAGGGGGCGCCGATGGCTACACCTTC. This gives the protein CASSLAGGADGYTF.